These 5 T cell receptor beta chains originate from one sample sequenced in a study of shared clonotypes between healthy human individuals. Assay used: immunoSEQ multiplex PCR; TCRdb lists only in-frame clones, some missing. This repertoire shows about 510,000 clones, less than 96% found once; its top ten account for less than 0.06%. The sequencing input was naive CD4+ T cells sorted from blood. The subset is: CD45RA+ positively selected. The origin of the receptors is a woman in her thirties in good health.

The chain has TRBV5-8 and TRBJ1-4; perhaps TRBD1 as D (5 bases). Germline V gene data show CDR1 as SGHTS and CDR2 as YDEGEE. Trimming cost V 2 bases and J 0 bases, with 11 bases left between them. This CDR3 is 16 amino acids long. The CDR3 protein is CASSLRGDATNEKLFF. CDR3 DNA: TGTGCCAGCAGCTTACGGGGGGATGCAACTAATGAAAAACTGTTTTTT.

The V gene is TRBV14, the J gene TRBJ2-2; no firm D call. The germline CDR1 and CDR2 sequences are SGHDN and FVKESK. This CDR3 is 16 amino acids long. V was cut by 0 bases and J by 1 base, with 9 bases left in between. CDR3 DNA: TGTGCCAGCAGCCAAGAGCGACTGAAGAACACCGGGGAGCTGTTTTTT. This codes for CASSQERLKNTGELFF.

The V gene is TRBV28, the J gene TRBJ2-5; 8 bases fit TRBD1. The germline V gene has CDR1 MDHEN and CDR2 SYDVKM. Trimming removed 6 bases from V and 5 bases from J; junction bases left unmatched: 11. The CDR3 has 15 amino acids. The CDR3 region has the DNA TGTGCCAGCAGCCGAAATCAGGGGGCGCAGGAGACCCAGTACTTC. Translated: CASSRNQGAQETQYF.

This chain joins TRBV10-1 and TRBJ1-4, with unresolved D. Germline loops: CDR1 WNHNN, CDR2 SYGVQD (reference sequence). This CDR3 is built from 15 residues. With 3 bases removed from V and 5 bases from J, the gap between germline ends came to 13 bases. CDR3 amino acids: CASSDGQAANEKLFF. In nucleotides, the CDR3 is TGCGCCAGCAGTGACGGGCAGGCCGCGAATGAAAAACTGTTTTTT.

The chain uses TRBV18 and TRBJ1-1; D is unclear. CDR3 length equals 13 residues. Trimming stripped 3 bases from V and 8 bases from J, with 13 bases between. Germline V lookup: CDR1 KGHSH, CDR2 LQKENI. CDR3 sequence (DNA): TGTGCCAGCTCACCTATCATAACGCAAGAAGCTTTCTTT. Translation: CASSPIITQEAFF.